Listed below are T cell receptor beta chains from one sample, sequenced in a study of CD8+ T cells in alopecia areata. The table came from immunoSEQ multiplex PCR; TCRdb's copy has only in-frame clones and leaves some out. Of 90,000 to 100,000 clones listed, about two fifths are singletons. The specimen sequenced was CD4+ T cells sorted from blood. These receptors were taken from a human donor with alopecia areata. Each CDR3 is given without its conserved first and last residue.

v_call: TRBV19; j_call: TRBJ2-5; cdr3_aa: ASSGVNQETQY
v_call: TRBV30; j_call: TRBJ1-2; cdr3_aa: AWTKSQDSYGYT
v_call: TRBV7-2; j_call: TRBJ2-1; cdr3_aa: ASTILIQVNEQF
v_call: TRBV29-1; j_call: TRBJ1-2; cdr3_aa: SVVGQTYGYT
v_call: TRBV7-8; j_call: TRBJ2-2; cdr3_aa: ASSPRVTGELF
v_call: TRBV7-2; j_call: TRBJ2-3; cdr3_aa: ASSSQLRGAVDTQY
v_call: TRBV7-2; j_call: TRBJ1-5; cdr3_aa: ASSLELQGFYGQPQH
v_call: TRBV7-2; j_call: TRBJ2-2; cdr3_aa: ASSSYLGELF
v_call: TRBV29-1; j_call: TRBJ2-1; cdr3_aa: SVGQLGPYNEQF
v_call: TRBV29-1; j_call: TRBJ2-1; cdr3_aa: SLGGRWGEQF
v_call: TRBV27; j_call: TRBJ2-5; cdr3_aa: ASSLFRGGTQY
v_call: TRBV30; j_call: TRBJ2-7; cdr3_aa: AWKDNGVEQY
v_call: TRBV9; j_call: TRBJ2-7; cdr3_aa: ASSVGPTEDYEQY
v_call: TRBV4-3; j_call: TRBJ2-4; cdr3_aa: ASSQDGLNIQY
v_call: TRBV5-1; j_call: TRBJ2-3; cdr3_aa: ASSLQSTSGRDTQY
v_call: TRBV30; j_call: TRBJ1-2; cdr3_aa: AWNDLPVYGYT
v_call: TRBV30; j_call: TRBJ2-5; cdr3_aa: AWSVNRGLQETQY
v_call: TRBV29-1; j_call: TRBJ2-3; cdr3_aa: SVVRAGTDTQY
v_call: TRBV28; j_call: TRBJ2-1; cdr3_aa: ASSPGPAGDEQF
v_call: TRBV7-9; j_call: TRBJ1-6; cdr3_aa: ASSRTGGASPLH
v_call: TRBV6-6; j_call: TRBJ2-5; cdr3_aa: ASRGTMGETQY
v_call: TRBV20-1; j_call: TRBJ2-7; cdr3_aa: SAQGPYEQY
v_call: TRBV30; j_call: TRBJ2-5; cdr3_aa: AWSILKTGYQETQY
v_call: TRBV7-8; j_call: TRBJ1-2; cdr3_aa: ASSLEGIHHT
v_call: TRBV30; j_call: TRBJ2-7; cdr3_aa: AWGPGTIDEQY
v_call: TRBV7-9; j_call: TRBJ2-1; cdr3_aa: ASSPLTGLAGEQF
v_call: TRBV29-1; j_call: TRBJ2-3; cdr3_aa: SVEVATDTQY
v_call: TRBV4-2; j_call: TRBJ2-7; cdr3_aa: ASSQEARTTSYEQY
v_call: TRBV6-5; j_call: TRBJ1-5; cdr3_aa: ASSSPGKPQH
v_call: TRBV5-1; j_call: TRBJ1-5; cdr3_aa: ASSAFSDQPQH
v_call: TRBV30; j_call: TRBJ2-2; cdr3_aa: AWSKLAGELF
v_call: TRBV5-1; j_call: TRBJ2-1; cdr3_aa: ASSLLGTGLYNEQF
v_call: TRBV6-6; j_call: TRBJ1-5; cdr3_aa: ASSPDRSNQPQH
v_call: TRBV7-2; j_call: TRBJ1-3; cdr3_aa: ASGAYSGNTIY
v_call: TRBV7-3; j_call: TRBJ1-6; cdr3_aa: ASSLRARNSPLH
v_call: TRBV7-6; j_call: TRBJ1-2; cdr3_aa: ASSLSRDYGYT
v_call: TRBV29-1; j_call: TRBJ2-3; cdr3_aa: SVVGGSTDTQY
v_call: TRBV28; j_call: TRBJ2-5; cdr3_aa: ASSIDRGRETQY
v_call: TRBV18; j_call: TRBJ2-7; cdr3_aa: ASSQGQSNSYEQY
v_call: TRBV29-1; j_call: TRBJ1-4; cdr3_aa: SVEDRDEKLF
v_call: TRBV5-1; j_call: TRBJ2-1; cdr3_aa: ASSLEGASSYNEQF
v_call: TRBV28; j_call: TRBJ2-7; cdr3_aa: ASSFLQGEQY
v_call: TRBV30; j_call: TRBJ2-4; cdr3_aa: AWSVPFLDIQY
v_call: TRBV2; j_call: TRBJ1-2; cdr3_aa: ASSERRNYGYT
v_call: TRBV5-1; j_call: TRBJ2-2; cdr3_aa: ASSLSGNTGELF
v_call: TRBV30; j_call: TRBJ2-4; cdr3_aa: AWRTPGERAKNIQY